This TCR beta chain was sequenced in a study of CD8 T cells in Susac syndrome. This clonotype was seen once. Antigen specificity is unknown. V was pared by 3 bases and J by 6 bases, with 6 bases between. Germline assignment: CDR1 LGHNT and CDR2 FRNRAP. The CDR3 has 12 amino acids. The controls were healthy donors who were matched for age and sex. RNA was extracted with the RNeasy kit, and a quantity of roughly 0.5 to 1 ug was reverse transcribed using random hexamers. One entry per CDR3 protein, called by TCRdb with MiXCR from the immunoSEQ multiplex PCR reads. The sample has over 80,000 distinct CDR3 sequences; over 85% are singletons. Overall study results and limits: TCR sequencing and HLA analysis covered a relatively small number of individuals.

The specimen sequenced was CD8+ T cells from PBMCs. V usage is TRBV12-5 and J usage is TRBJ2-1; D uncertain. The sequence was obtained from a human donor in good health. CDR3 in amino acids: CASGFRANEQFF. The CDR3 region has the DNA TGTGCTAGTGGTTTCCGGGCCAATGAGCAGTTCTTC. The full variable domain, completed using reference TRBV12-5 and TRBJ2-1, is DARVTQTPRHKVTEMGQEVTMRCQPILGHNTVFWYRQTMMQGLELLAYFRNRAPLDDSGMPKDRFSAEMPDATLATLKIQPSEPRDSAVYFCASGFRANEQFFGPGTRLTVL.